This is a list of T cell receptor beta chains from one sample in a study of blood T cell repertoires in COVID-19. Produced via immunoSEQ multiplex PCR; TCRdb's table is partial and in-frame only. The sample records roughly 200,000 clones, roughly 84% being singletons. Sequenced: peripheral blood. These receptors all come from a middle-aged man with active or convalescent COVID-19. CDR3s include the opening cysteine and the closing phenylalanine or tryptophan. The D gene is left open where the match is weak. A clone size is listed for some rows: how often the clone was seen (once, few, many), or a class if it is expanded.

CDR3 length,J gene,V gene,D gene,clone size,CDR3 protein,CDR3 DNA
15,TRBJ2-7,TRBV6-1,TRBD2,.,CASSELTSGVGEQYF,TGTGCCAGCAGTGAACTAACTAGCGGGGTGGGGGAGCAGTACTTC
14,TRBJ2-3,TRBV6-2/TRBV6-3,TRBD2,.,CASSSGTSLIPQYF,TGTGCCAGCAGTTCAGGGACTAGCCTGATTCCGCAGTATTTT
14,TRBJ1-1,TRBV9,.,.,CASSVAVGGTEAFF,TGTGCCAGCAGCGTAGCTGTCGGGGGCACTGAAGCTTTCTTT
16,TRBJ2-1,TRBV5-1,TRBD2,.,CASSLALSGGRNEQFF,TGCGCCAGCAGCTTGGCCCTTAGCGGGGGGCGGAATGAGCAGTTCTTC
15,TRBJ1-2,TRBV9,TRBD1,few,CASSLRRTGVNGYTF,TGTGCCAGCAGCCTCAGAAGGACAGGGGTCAATGGCTACACCTTC
15,TRBJ1-2,TRBV6-2/TRBV6-3,.,.,CASSPGDISNYGYTF,TGTGCCAGCAGTCCCGGGGACATTTCTAACTATGGCTACACCTTC
15,TRBJ1-5,TRBV7-2,TRBD1,.,CASSAGTGQNQPQHF,TGTGCCAGCAGCGCCGGGACAGGGCAGAATCAGCCCCAGCATTTT
14,TRBJ2-3,TRBV28,.,.,CASKRGGSTDTQYF,TGTGCCAGCAAGAGGGGGGGTAGCACAGATACGCAGTATTTT
13,TRBJ1-1,TRBV19,.,.,CASSIRGAAEAFF,TGTGCCAGTAGTATTAGGGGCGCGGCTGAAGCTTTCTTT
16,TRBJ2-5,TRBV25-1,TRBD2,.,CASSDLARSGGETQYF,TGTGCCAGCAGTGATCTCGCAAGATCCGGGGGGGAGACCCAGTACTTC
17,TRBJ1-3,TRBV6-1,.,once,CASSEGVLAGSGNTIYF,TGTGCCAGCAGTGAAGGGGTTTTGGCGGGCTCTGGAAACACCATATATTTT
11,TRBJ1-5,TRBV6-5,.,.,CAEGGNQPQHF,TGTGCGGAGGGAGGCAATCAGCCCCAGCATTTT
14,TRBJ1-1,TRBV19,TRBD1,.,CATNPGGMRGEAFF,TGTGCCACCAACCCAGGGGGGATGAGAGGTGAAGCTTTCTTT
15,TRBJ2-1,TRBV3-1/TRBV3-2,TRBD1,once,CASSQDTTGVNEQFF,TGTGCCAGCAGCCAAGATACGACAGGGGTCAATGAGCAGTTCTTC
14,TRBJ2-3,TRBV9,.,.,CASSVRGLTDTQYF,TGTGCCAGCAGCGTGCGGGGACTCACAGATACGCAGTATTTT
12,TRBJ2-3,TRBV14,.,.,CASSQVADTQYF,TGTGCCAGCAGCCAAGTCGCAGATACGCAGTATTTT
13,TRBJ1-6,TRBV5-1,TRBD1,.,CASSPGQGRPLHF,TGCGCCAGCAGCCCCGGACAGGGGAGACCCCTCCACTTT
15,TRBJ2-1,TRBV11-2,TRBD2,once,CASRLAGGPYNEQFF,TGTGCCAGCAGGTTAGCGGGGGGCCCCTACAATGAGCAGTTCTTC
15,TRBJ1-2,TRBV19,TRBD1,.,CASRPRTGDNYGYTF,TGTGCCAGTAGACCACGGACAGGGGATAACTATGGCTACACCTTC
14,TRBJ2-3,TRBV5-1,TRBD1,.,CASSTTGGADTQYF,TGCGCCAGCAGCACCACAGGGGGAGCAGATACGCAGTATTTT
14,TRBJ1-3,TRBV30,TRBD1,once,CAWDRGQSGNTIYF,TGTGCCTGGGACAGGGGACAGTCTGGAAACACCATATATTTT
11,TRBJ1-3,TRBV7-2,.,few,CAIVSGNTIYF,TGTGCCATCGTATCTGGAAACACCATATATTTT
11,TRBJ1-1,TRBV19,TRBD1,.,CASSIYQGAQW,TGTGCCAGTAGTATATACCAGGGGGCGCAGTGG